A selection of T cell receptor beta chains follows, all from one sample in a study of T cells in Graves' hyperthyroidism and ophthalmopathy. TCRdb called the multiplex PCR reads again in MiXCR, with one record for every CDR3 protein. The repertoire includes a few hundred thousand distinct CDR3 sequences, more than 45% of them detected once, and 7.5% to 8.5% sits in the top ten. Sequenced: peripheral blood or thyroid tissue (not recorded which). The origin of the receptors is a woman aged 18-29 years with Graves' hyperthyroidism. The CDR3 runs from the conserved cysteine through the conserved F or W. A D gene is named only where the DNA matches it firmly. Expanded clones are given a class, and other clones once, few, many or no size at all.

j_call clone_size d_call v_call cdr3_aa cdr3_nt
TRBJ1-1 - - TRBV5-1 CASSLTGNTGAFF TGCGCCAGCAGCCTAACCGGGAACACTGGAGCTTTCTTT
TRBJ2-5 - - TRBV5-1 CASSSRPQTGGYQETQYF TGCGCCAGCAGCTCCCGCCCTCAGACAGGAGGGTACCAAGAGACCCAGTACTTC
TRBJ1-1 many - TRBV11-3 CASEAGMNTEAFF TGTGCCAGCGAGGCGGGCATGAACACTGAAGCTTTCTTT
TRBJ1-6 many TRBD1 TRBV12-3/TRBV12-4 CASRGDRKSPLHF TGTGCCAGCAGGGGGGACAGAAAATCACCCCTCCACTTT
TRBJ2-7 many TRBD2 TRBV7-9 CASSRITSGYSYEQYF TGTGCCAGCAGCCGGATTACTAGCGGTTACTCCTACGAGCAGTACTTC
TRBJ1-6 - - TRBV19 CASSLRTFSYRDPGAPLHF TGTGCCAGTAGTCTACGGACATTTTCGTACAGGGACCCCGGGGCACCCCTCCACTTT
TRBJ1-2 few - TRBV30 CAWSRRPNYGYTF TGTGCCTGGAGTAGGCGCCCAAACTATGGCTACACCTTC
TRBJ1-2 - - TRBV20-1 CSARLPTGANYGYTF TGCAGTGCTAGGCTACCTACCGGGGCAAACTATGGCTACACCTTC
TRBJ1-5 - - TRBV24-1 CATSSSDINQPQHF TGTGCCACCAGCAGCTCAGATATCAATCAGCCCCAGCATTTT
TRBJ2-5 - TRBD2 TRBV5-4 CASSGGLASETQYF TGTGCCAGCAGCGGCGGACTAGCGTCCGAGACCCAGTACTTC
TRBJ1-6 many TRBD1 TRBV4-3 CASSLGDRDNSPLHF TGCGCCAGCAGCCTGGGGGACAGGGATAATTCACCCCTCCACTTT
TRBJ2-7 many - TRBV7-8 CASSPAEGSYEQYF TGTGCCAGCAGCCCGGCCGAGGGGAGCTACGAGCAGTACTTC
TRBJ1-2 few - TRBV4-1 CAGSRSRAGGYTF TGCGCCGGCAGCCGTAGCCGGGCTGGAGGCTACACCTTC
TRBJ2-2 many - TRBV7-8 CASSLGAGTTTGELFF TGTGCCAGCAGCTTAGGGGCCGGGACAACCACCGGGGAGCTGTTTTTT
TRBJ2-5 few - TRBV27 CASSFPKQETQYF TGTGCCAGCAGTTTCCCGAAACAAGAGACCCAGTACTTC
TRBJ2-7 many TRBD2 TRBV7-3 CASSKTSGREYEQYF TGTGCCAGCAGCAAAACTAGCGGGAGGGAGTACGAGCAGTACTTC
TRBJ2-7 - - TRBV2 CASTAGFTGYEQYF TGTGCCAGCACTGCGGGCTTTACGGGGTACGAGCAGTACTTC
TRBJ1-3 many TRBD1 TRBV29-1 CSVEVEKTGAFSGNTIYF TGCAGCGTTGAAGTGGAGAAAACAGGGGCCTTCTCTGGAAACACCATATATTTT
TRBJ2-5 once - TRBV5-1 CASGQNTEETQYF TGCGCCAGCGGACAGAATACCGAAGAGACCCAGTACTTC
TRBJ1-5 many - TRBV20-1 CSASDRLYQPQHF TGCAGTGCTTCGGACAGACTATATCAGCCCCAGCATTTT
TRBJ1-2 - TRBD1 TRBV15 CATSRGDRVTNGYTF TGTGCCACCAGCAGGGGAGACAGGGTCACTAATGGCTACACCTTC
TRBJ1-1 - TRBD1 TRBV7-2 CASSLAQGAFTEAFF TGTGCCAGCAGCTTAGCGCAGGGGGCGTTCACTGAAGCTTTCTTT